The 7 T cell receptor beta chains below were found in one sample sequenced in a study of spatial heterogeneity in lung cancer. As for time point: sample taken at primary tumor resection. TCRdb fed the 5' RACE reads into MiXCR, producing one record per CDR3 protein. This table has several thousand distinct CDR3 sequences, more than 15% appearing once. Study-level results: Tumor mutation counts were tracked by expanded intratumoral alpha and beta TCR counts.

The antigens these receptors bind are not known. Source: lung tumor tissue, taken at surgery. The source of these receptors is a male donor with early-stage non-small cell lung cancer.

Notes on this clonotype: One junction end does not reproduce the germline sequence, and a read error may be involved. The chain employs TRBV7-9 and TRBJ2-7, with D unresolved. The germline V gene encodes CDR1 SEHNR and CDR2 FQNEAQ (reference sequence). The CDR3 sequence is 13 residues long. The CDR3: CASSLGALYEHYF. CDR3 nucleotide sequence: TGTGCCAGCAGCTTAGGGGCTCTCTACGAGCACTACTTC.

The chain employs TRBV20-1 and TRBJ1-1; 7 bases line up with TRBD1. Germline V gives CDR1 DFQATT, CDR2 SNEGSKA (reference sequence). J lost 4 bases, V lost 6 bases, and 8 bases had no gene match. The CDR3 is 13 residues long. The CDR3 DNA is TGCAGTGCAACCGACAGGGTCCCCACTGAAGCTTTCTTT. It translates to CSATDRVPTEAFF.

The CDR3 region is CASSPTSGGHQPQHF. DNA for the CDR3: TGTGCCAGCAGTCCCACCTCGGGGGGACACCAGCCCCAGCATTTT. The genes are TRBV6-5 and TRBJ1-5, with D perhaps TRBD1 (6 bases). CDR1 is MNHEY, CDR2 SVGAGI, per germline. The length of the CDR3 is 15 residues. V was pared by 5 bases and J by 7 bases, with 18 bases between.

This clonotype is termed medium-sized. The chain combines TRBV6-2 or TRBV6-3 with TRBJ2-1; 10 positions match TRBD2. Looked up from germline, CDR1 is MNHEY and CDR2 is SVGEGT. V shed 11 bases and J 2 bases; nucleotides not matched to a gene: 6. The CDR3 runs to 14 residues. The DNA of the CDR3 is TGTGCCGCTAAGGGACTAGCGACCTACAATGAGCAGTTCTTC. This gives the protein CAAKGLATYNEQFF.

By share, this clonotype ranks as medium-sized. The gene calls are TRBV5-1 and TRBJ2-5; D possibly corresponds to TRBD2 (6 bases). V lost 0 bases, J lost 4 bases, and 13 bases lay in between. CDR3 length: 15 amino acids. Germline V CDR1 and CDR2: SGHRS, YFSETQ. In DNA, the CDR3 is TGCGCCAGCAGCTTGGGTGCAGGGACTGGAGAGACCCAGTACTTC. Protein sequence: CASSLGAGTGETQYF.

Ten or more counts support this clonotype. The CDR3 here is CASTSGPGRPQHF. Written as DNA, the CDR3 is TGTGCCAGCACCTCCGGGCCGGGCAGGCCCCAGCATTTT. The V gene is TRBV6-2 or TRBV6-3, the J gene TRBJ1-5, with D unclear. Germline V CDR1 and CDR2: MNHEY, SVGEGT. The CDR3 covers 13 residues. Trimming removed 7 bases at V and 9 bases at J, with 16 bases between.

Judged by abundance, this clonotype is medium-sized (0.01 to 0.1%). J is TRBJ2-3 and V is TRBV20-1; D is unclear. The CDR3 loop spans 11 amino acids. V dropped 5 bases and J dropped 6 bases, with 9 bases sitting between them. Germline V gene lookup returns CDR1 DFQATT and CDR2 SNEGSKA (reference sequence). The CDR3 DNA reads as TGCAGTGCTGCAACTTCCGATACGCAGTATTTT. This translates into CSAATSDTQYF.